This T cell receptor (beta chain) was sequenced for a study of patients and donors after allogeneic stem cell transplantation. Trimming cost V 0 bases and J 6 bases, with 15 bases left between them. Germline V gives CDR1 KGHSH, CDR2 LQKENI. The CDR3 length is 15 residues. Each CDR3 protein is one row after TCRdb ran MiXCR on the RT-PCR reads. This sample has about 410,000 distinct CDR3 sequences, with roughly 17% found just once. The sequenced material came from blood, either unsorted or a sorted T cell fraction (not recorded which). V is TRBV18 and J is TRBJ2-7; a weak D match, TRBD1 (5 bases). The source is a human donor who was either an allogeneic HSCT recipient or a stem cell or donor lymphocyte infusion donor (not recorded which). It is not recorded whose cells these are; they may come from a transplant donor. The CDR3 DNA sequence: TGTGCCAGCTCACCACCTCGAACAGGCATGTCCGAGCAGTACTTC. Protein sequence: CASSPPRTGMSEQYF.